These T cell receptor beta chains were read from a single sample in a study of identical twins. TCRdb reprocessed the 5' RACE reads with MiXCR, giving one entry per CDR3 protein. The sample includes 210,000 or so distinct CDR3 sequences, about 15% of them seen just once. The same sample was also studied in work on T cells expressing NK-cell markers.

Material: CD8+ T cells sorted from blood. The receptors were gathered from a young woman in good health. Both conserved end residues are part of each CDR3. A D gene is named only where the DNA matches it firmly. Rows may omit the clone size; those that give it use once, few, many or a size class.

clone_size: -; j_call: TRBJ2-3; d_call: -; v_call: TRBV12-3/TRBV12-4; cdr3_nt: TGTGCCAGCAGTGGGACTTGGGGAGTAGATACGCAGTATTTT; cdr3_aa: CASSGTWGVDTQYF
clone_size: -; j_call: TRBJ2-7; d_call: -; v_call: TRBV25-1; cdr3_nt: TGTGCCAGCAGTCTGGGCTTGTACAGGGTTGGCGAGCAGTACTTC; cdr3_aa: CASSLGLYRVGEQYF
clone_size: few; j_call: TRBJ2-6; d_call: -; v_call: TRBV12-3/TRBV12-4; cdr3_nt: TGTGCCAGCAGTCCCCTCGGCCCAATTGACGAGCACAACGTCCTGACTTTC; cdr3_aa: CASSPLGPIDEHNVLTF
clone_size: few; j_call: TRBJ2-7; d_call: TRBD2; v_call: TRBV9; cdr3_nt: TGTGCCAGCAGCGTGGGAGGGGAGGACTACGAGCAGTACTTC; cdr3_aa: CASSVGGEDYEQYF
clone_size: -; j_call: TRBJ2-7; d_call: -; v_call: TRBV20-1; cdr3_nt: TGCAGTGCTAGAGACGAGACGGTGACCTACGAGCAGTACTTC; cdr3_aa: CSARDETVTYEQYF
clone_size: few; j_call: TRBJ2-1; d_call: TRBD1; v_call: TRBV12-3/TRBV12-4; cdr3_nt: TGTGCCAGCAGTTTGGCCGGGACAGCATTTGAGCAGTTCTTC; cdr3_aa: CASSLAGTAFEQFF
clone_size: -; j_call: TRBJ2-2; d_call: -; v_call: TRBV25-1; cdr3_nt: TGTGCCAGCAGAGATACAGGGTCGTACACCGGGGAGCTGTTTTTT; cdr3_aa: CASRDTGSYTGELFF
clone_size: -; j_call: TRBJ2-3; d_call: -; v_call: TRBV29-1; cdr3_nt: TGCAGCGTAGCCAGCGGCACAGATACGCAGTATTTT; cdr3_aa: CSVASGTDTQYF
clone_size: -; j_call: TRBJ1-1; d_call: -; v_call: TRBV9; cdr3_nt: TGTGCCAGCAGCCCCCCCTCCGGCCCCCAAAGTCCTGAAGCTTTCTTT; cdr3_aa: CASSPPSGPQSPEAFF
clone_size: -; j_call: TRBJ1-4; d_call: TRBD1; v_call: TRBV12-3/TRBV12-4; cdr3_nt: TGTGCCACACGGGACAGGGTGGCGGAAAAACTGTTTTTT; cdr3_aa: CATRDRVAEKLFF
clone_size: -; j_call: TRBJ2-1; d_call: -; v_call: TRBV4-3; cdr3_nt: TGCGCCAGCAGCCAAGGGGTAGCGGTCCACTTAGATGAGCAGTTCTTC; cdr3_aa: CASSQGVAVHLDEQFF
clone_size: few; j_call: TRBJ2-5; d_call: TRBD2; v_call: TRBV11-2; cdr3_nt: TGTGCCAGCAGCTCCGGGACTAGCGGGGGGGCATCCCAAGAGACCCAGTACTTC; cdr3_aa: CASSSGTSGGASQETQYF
clone_size: few; j_call: TRBJ2-1; d_call: -; v_call: TRBV7-9; cdr3_nt: TGTGCCAGCAGCCCGACCGCCCCGCATGAGCAGTTCTTC; cdr3_aa: CASSPTAPHEQFF
clone_size: -; j_call: TRBJ1-2; d_call: -; v_call: TRBV7-9; cdr3_nt: TGTGCCAGCAGCTTCGGGACGTTAGCTAACTATGGCTACACCTTC; cdr3_aa: CASSFGTLANYGYTF
clone_size: few; j_call: TRBJ2-7; d_call: -; v_call: TRBV10-3; cdr3_nt: TGTGCCATCAGTGCCCCCGATGCCTACGAGCAGTACTTC; cdr3_aa: CAISAPDAYEQYF
clone_size: -; j_call: TRBJ2-1; d_call: TRBD2; v_call: TRBV10-2; cdr3_nt: TGCGCCAGCCACCTAGCGGGGGCGCACAATGAGCAGTTCTTC; cdr3_aa: CASHLAGAHNEQFF